This T cell receptor beta chain was sequenced for a study of response to subunit inactivated influenza vaccine (dated by TCRdb to 2017 to 2018). Turning to the overall study: The study used deep quantitative T cell receptor repertoire profiling to track responses to a trivalent subunit inactivated influenza vaccine.

The receptor library was made with RT-PCR. This sample was sequenced with an Illumina HiSeq 2500. The public reads were reprocessed in TCRdb via fastp at Q25 and MiXCR, keeping in-frame beta chains. Identical CDR3 proteins give one entry, which carries the most common genes and DNA. The sample contains approximately 530,000 distinct CDR3 sequences, 7.6% of them found a single time. About an eighth of the sample goes to the ten largest clones. The study at large found these results: According to the authors, only a limited number of new T cells may be recruited by each seasonal influenza vaccination.

This clonotype showed up just a few times. Its antigen remains unidentified. Base-call qualities are not available, and no considerably larger clone is one nucleotide away. The material was PBMCs from blood, obtained about 23 months after vaccination. This TCR came from a man between 50 and 70 years old who received an inactivated influenza vaccine. Donor details come from another sample of the same person, matched by shared clones.

CDR3 protein: CASSLISGPSEQFF. The DNA sequence is given as TGTGCCAGCAGCTTGATATCAGGGCCCAGTGAGCAGTTCTTC. The chain couples TRBV7-9 to TRBJ2-1; matching of 5 bases hints at TRBD1 as the D gene. From the cysteine up to the phenylalanine, the CDR3 has a length of 14 residues. This entry keeps only the CDR3 DNA: 42 bases, framed from base 1. Based on the germline V gene (reference sequence), the CDR1 and CDR2 sequences are SEHNR and FQNEAQ. The germline ends are 15 bases apart after V is trimmed by 3 bases and J by 9 bases.